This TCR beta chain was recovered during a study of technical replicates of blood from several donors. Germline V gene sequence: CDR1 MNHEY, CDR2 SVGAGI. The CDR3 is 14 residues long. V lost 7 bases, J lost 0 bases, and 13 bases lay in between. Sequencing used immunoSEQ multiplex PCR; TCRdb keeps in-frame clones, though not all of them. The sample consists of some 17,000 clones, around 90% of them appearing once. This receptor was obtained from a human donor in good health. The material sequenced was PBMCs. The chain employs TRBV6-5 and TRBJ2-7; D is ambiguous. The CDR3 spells CASNRSPSSYEQYF. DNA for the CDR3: TGTGCCAGCAACCGGAGCCCGAGCTCCTACGAGCAGTACTTC.